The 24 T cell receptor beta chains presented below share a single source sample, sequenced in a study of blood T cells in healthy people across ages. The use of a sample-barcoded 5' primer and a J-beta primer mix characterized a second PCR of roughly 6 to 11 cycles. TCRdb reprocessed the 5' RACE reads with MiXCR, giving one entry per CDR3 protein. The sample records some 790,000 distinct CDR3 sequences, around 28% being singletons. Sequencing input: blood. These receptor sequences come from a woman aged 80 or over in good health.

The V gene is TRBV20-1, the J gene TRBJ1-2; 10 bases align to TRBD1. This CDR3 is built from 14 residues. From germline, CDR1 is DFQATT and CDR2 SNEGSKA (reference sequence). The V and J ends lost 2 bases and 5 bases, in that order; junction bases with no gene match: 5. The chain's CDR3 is CSARRGTGEYGYTF. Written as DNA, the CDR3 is TGCAGTGCTAGACGCGGGACAGGGGAGTATGGCTACACCTTC.

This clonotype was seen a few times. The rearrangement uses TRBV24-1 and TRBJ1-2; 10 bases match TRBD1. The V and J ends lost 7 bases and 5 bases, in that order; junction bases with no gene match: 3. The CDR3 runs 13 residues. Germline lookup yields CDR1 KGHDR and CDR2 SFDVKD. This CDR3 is CATRPGQGYGYTF. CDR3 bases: TGTGCCACCAGGCCGGGACAGGGGTATGGCTACACCTTC.

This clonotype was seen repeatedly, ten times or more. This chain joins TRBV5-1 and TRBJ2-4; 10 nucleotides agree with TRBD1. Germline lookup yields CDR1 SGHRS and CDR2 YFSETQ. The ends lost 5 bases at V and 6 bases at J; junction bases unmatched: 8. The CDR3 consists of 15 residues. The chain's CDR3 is CASSPDRGPGNIQYF. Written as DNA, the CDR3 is TGCGCCAGCAGTCCCGACAGGGGGCCAGGAAACATTCAGTACTTC.

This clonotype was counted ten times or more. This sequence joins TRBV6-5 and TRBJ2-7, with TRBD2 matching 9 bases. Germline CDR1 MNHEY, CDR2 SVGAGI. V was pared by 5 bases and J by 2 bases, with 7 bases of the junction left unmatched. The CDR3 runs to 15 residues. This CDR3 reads CASSLAGHGPYEQYF. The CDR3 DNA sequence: TGTGCCAGCAGTCTAGCGGGACACGGCCCCTACGAGCAGTACTTC.

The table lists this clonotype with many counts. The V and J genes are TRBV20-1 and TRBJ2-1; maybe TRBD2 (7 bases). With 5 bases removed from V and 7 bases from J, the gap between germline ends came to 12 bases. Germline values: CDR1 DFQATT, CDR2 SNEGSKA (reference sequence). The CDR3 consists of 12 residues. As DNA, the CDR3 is TGCAGTGCTGGAAGGGGGGGTAATGAGCAGTTCTTC. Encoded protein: CSAGRGGNEQFF.

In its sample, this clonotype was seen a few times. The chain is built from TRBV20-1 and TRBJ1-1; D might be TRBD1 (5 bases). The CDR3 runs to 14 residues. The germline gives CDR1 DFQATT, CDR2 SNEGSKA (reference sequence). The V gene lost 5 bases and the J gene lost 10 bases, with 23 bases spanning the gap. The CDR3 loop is CSADSPGPMGTAFF. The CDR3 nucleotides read TGCAGTGCTGACTCACCGGGACCGATGGGAACAGCTTTCTTT.

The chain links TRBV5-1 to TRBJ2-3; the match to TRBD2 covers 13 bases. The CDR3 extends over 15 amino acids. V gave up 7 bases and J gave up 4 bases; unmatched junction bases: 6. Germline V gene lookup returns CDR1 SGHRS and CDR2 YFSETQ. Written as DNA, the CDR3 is TGCGCCAGCCGAACCGGGACTAGCGGGGCAGATACGCAGTATTTT. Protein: CASRTGTSGADTQYF.

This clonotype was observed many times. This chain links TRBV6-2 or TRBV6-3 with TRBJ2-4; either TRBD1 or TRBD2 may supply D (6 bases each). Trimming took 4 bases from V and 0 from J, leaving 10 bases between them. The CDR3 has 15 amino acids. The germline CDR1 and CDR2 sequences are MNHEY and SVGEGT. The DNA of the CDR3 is TGTGCCAGCAGTTCCGGGGGCCTAGCCAAAAACATTCAGTACTTC. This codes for CASSSGGLAKNIQYF.

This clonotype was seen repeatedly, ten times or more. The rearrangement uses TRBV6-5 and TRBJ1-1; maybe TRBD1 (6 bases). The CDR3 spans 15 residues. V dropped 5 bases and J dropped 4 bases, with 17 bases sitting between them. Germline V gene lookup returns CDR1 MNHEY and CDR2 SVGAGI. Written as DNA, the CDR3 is TGTGCCAGCAGTGACAGCCGCAGGGGCGGCACTGAAGCTTTCTTT. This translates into CASSDSRRGGTEAFF.

As DNA, the CDR3 is TGTGCCACCAGTGAGGTTAGCGGGGGGATGGGGGGTGAGCAGTTCTTC. Its translation is CATSEVSGGMGGEQFF. V is TRBV24-1 and J is TRBJ2-1; 10 bases are a match to TRBD2. The CDR3 loop spans 16 amino acids. In germline, CDR1 is KGHDR, CDR2 SFDVKD. The ends lost 4 bases at V and 9 bases at J; junction bases unmatched: 11.

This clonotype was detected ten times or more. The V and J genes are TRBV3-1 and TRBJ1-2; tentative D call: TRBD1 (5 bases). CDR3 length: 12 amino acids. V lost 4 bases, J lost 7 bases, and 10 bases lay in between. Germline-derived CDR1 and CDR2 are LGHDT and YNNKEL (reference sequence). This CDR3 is CASSPPRGGYTF. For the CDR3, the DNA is TGTGCCAGCAGCCCCCCGAGGGGTGGCTACACCTTC. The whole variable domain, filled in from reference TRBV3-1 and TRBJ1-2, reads DTAVSQTPKYLVTQMGNDKSIKCEQNLGHDTMYWYKQDSKKFLKIMFSYNNKELIINETVPNRFSPKSPDKAHLNLHINSLELGDSAVYFCASSPPRGGYTFGSGTRLTVV.

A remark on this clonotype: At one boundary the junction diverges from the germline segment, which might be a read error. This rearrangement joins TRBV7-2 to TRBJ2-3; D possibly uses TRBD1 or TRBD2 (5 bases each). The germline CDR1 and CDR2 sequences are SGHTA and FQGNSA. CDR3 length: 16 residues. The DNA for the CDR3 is TGCGCCAGCAGTTTCTACGGTTCAGGGAGTGCAGATACGCAGTATTTT. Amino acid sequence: CASSFYGSGSADTQYF.

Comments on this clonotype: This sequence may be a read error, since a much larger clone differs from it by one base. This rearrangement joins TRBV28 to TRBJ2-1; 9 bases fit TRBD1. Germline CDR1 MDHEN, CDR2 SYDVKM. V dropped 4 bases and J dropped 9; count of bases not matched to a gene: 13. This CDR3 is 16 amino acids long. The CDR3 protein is CASSSGGRDRDIEQFF. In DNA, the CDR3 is TGTGCCAGCAGTTCGGGGGGCCGGGACAGGGACATTGAGCAGTTCTTC.

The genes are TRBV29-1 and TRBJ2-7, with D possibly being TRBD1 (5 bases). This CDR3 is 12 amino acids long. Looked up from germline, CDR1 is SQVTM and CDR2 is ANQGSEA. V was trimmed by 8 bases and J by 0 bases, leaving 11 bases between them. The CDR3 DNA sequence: TGCAGCATAAGGGGCAGCTCCTACGAGCAGTACTTC. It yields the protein CSIRGSSYEQYF.

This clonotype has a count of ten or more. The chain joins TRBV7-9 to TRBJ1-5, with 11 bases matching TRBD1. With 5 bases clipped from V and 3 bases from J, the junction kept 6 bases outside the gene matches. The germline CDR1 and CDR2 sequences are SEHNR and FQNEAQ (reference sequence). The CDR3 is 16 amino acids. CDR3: CASSRGQGADNQPQHF. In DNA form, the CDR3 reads TGTGCCAGCAGCCGCGGACAGGGGGCGGACAATCAGCCCCAGCATTTT.

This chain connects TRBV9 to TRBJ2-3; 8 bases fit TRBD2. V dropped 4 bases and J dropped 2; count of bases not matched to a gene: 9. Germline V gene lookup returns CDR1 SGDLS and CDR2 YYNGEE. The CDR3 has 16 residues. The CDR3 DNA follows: TGTGCCAGCAGCCCCGTCGCGGGGGGCCTCACAGATACGCAGTATTTT. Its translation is CASSPVAGGLTDTQYF.

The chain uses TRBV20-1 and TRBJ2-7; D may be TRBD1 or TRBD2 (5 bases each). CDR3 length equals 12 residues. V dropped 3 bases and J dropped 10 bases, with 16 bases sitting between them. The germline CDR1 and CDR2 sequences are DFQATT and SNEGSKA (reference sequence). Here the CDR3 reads CSASGTQEIQYF. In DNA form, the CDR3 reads TGCAGTGCTAGTGGGACCCAAGAGATCCAGTACTTC.

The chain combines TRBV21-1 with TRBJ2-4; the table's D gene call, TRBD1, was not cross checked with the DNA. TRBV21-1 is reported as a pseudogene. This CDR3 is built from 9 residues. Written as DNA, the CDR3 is TGTGCCCCCCCAACCATTCAGTACTTC. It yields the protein CAPPTIQYF.

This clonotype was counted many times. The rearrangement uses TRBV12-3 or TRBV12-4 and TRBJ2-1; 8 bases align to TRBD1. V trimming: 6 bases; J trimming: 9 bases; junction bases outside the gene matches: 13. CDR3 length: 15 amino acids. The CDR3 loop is CASSALQGAPGEQFF. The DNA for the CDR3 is TGTGCCAGCAGCGCCCTCCAGGGGGCGCCGGGTGAGCAGTTCTTC.

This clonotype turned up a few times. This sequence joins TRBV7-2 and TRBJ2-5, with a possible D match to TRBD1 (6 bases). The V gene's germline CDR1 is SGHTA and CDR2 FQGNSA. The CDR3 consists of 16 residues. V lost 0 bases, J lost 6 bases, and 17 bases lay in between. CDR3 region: CASSLASQGLKKTQYF. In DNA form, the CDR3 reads TGTGCCAGCAGCTTAGCGTCACAGGGCCTAAAGAAGACCCAGTACTTC.

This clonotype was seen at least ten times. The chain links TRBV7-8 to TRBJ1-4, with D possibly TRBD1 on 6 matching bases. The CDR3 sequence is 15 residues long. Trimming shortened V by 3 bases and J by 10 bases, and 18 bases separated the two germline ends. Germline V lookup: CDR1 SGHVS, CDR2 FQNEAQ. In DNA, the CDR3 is TGTGCCAGCAGCTTGGCCCGGGGGGCGTCCGTAAAACTGTTTTTT. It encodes CASSLARGASVKLFF. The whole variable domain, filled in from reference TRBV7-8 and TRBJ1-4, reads GAGVSQSPRYKVAKRGQDVALRCDPISGHVSLFWYQQALGQGPEFLTYFQNEAQLDKSGLPSDRFFAERPEGSVSTLKIQRTQQEDSAVYLCASSLARGASVKLFFGSGTQLSVL.

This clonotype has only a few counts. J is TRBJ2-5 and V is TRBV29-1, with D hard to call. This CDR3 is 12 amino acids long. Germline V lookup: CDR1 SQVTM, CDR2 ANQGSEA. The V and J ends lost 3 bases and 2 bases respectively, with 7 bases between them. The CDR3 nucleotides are TGCAGCGTTGAGAGCTCACAAGAGACCCAGTACTTC. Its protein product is CSVESSQETQYF.

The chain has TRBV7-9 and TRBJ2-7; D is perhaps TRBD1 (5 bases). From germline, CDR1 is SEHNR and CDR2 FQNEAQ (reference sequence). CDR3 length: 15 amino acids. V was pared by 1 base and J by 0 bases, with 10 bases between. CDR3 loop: CASSLDSGNSYEQYF. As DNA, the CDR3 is TGTGCCAGCAGCTTAGACTCAGGGAACTCCTACGAGCAGTACTTC.

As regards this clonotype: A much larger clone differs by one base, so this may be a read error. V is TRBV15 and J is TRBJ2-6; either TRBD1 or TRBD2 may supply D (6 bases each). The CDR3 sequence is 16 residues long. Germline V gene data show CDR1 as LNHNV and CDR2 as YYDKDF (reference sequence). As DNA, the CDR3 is TGTGCCACCAGGAAGGAAGGGGGGACGGGGGCCAACGTCCGGACTTTC. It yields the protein CATRKEGGTGANVRTF.